This T cell receptor (beta chain) is from a study of blood T cell repertoires in COVID-19 (TCRdb year 2020). The study in broad terms: Collaborator samples came from the United States, Italy and Spain and covered acute and convalescent phases of COVID-19. The prospective study material was composed of cDNA or gDNA derived from T cells, B-cell-depleted T cells, or PBMCs. Deeply sampled blood TCRbeta repertoires from subjects exposed to, actively infected with, or recovered from COVID-19 were included in the dataset. The repertoires were made available in a free public database intended to serve as a resource for research on the immune response to SARS-CoV-2. Samples were obtained from the ongoing ImmuneRACE study (first 160 participants) and from some 1,300 subjects provided by 6 global collaborators. Nearly every sample came with metadata listing a de-identified subject ID, COVID-19 status, age in years and sex. HLA class I and class II types, where available, came from metadata supplied by the sample provider rather than from assay-based typing.

Collaborating institutions collected whole blood in K2EDTA tubes following their own protocols. For TCRbeta analysis, collaborator samples were shipped as frozen whole blood, as isolated PBMCs, or as DNA extracted from either sample type. The CDR3 spans 13 residues, from the cysteine through the phenylalanine. Of the read, only the CDR3 DNA is kept; its 39 bases are in frame from base 1. CDR1 and CDR2 (ENHRY, SYGVKD) derive from the germline V gene. Trimming takes 3 bases off V and 6 bases off J; junction bases not matched to a gene: 3. On this clone: What this receptor recognizes is not known. It has no much larger one-base neighbor in the sample; base qualities were not kept.

TCRbeta CDR3 regions were amplified from genomic DNA by means of the immunoSEQ Assay, a bias-controlled multiplex PCR. Under the source paper's analysis protocol: Nucleated cell counts per sample were estimated from amplification of reference gene primers within the assay. Sequence reads were collapsed and filtered to measure the absolute abundance of every unique TCRbeta CDR3 rearrangement. For each sample, productive Simpson clonality was calculated by taking the square root of Simpson's diversity index across productive rearrangements. TCRdb took this table from immuneACCESS and kept in-frame rearrangements with V and J called. Such tables lack part of the clones; where checked against another copy, unresolved V genes explain under half of the gap, and the rest is unexplained. That table gives V, J and clone size, and the DNA gave D and trimming. The sample yields approximately 170,000 clones; 74% were counted once. About 3% of the sample lies in the top ten.

On the study overall, not on this receptor specifically: The amount of clinical and demographic metadata varied by source and participant and was provided uncurated.

The clonotype was recovered from a woman of 80 years or more with acute or convalescent COVID-19. The chain employs TRBV10-3 and TRBJ2-3; 7 central bases correspond to TRBD1. The sequencing sample was made of peripheral blood. The sequenced DNA: TGTGCCATCAGTGAAGGGGGCGCGGATACGCAGTATTTT. Translated, this is CAISEGGADTQYF.